The rows below give T cell receptor beta chains drawn from one sample of a study of blood T cell repertoires in COVID-19. Profiled with immunoSEQ multiplex PCR; TCRdb holds only in-frame clones, not every one. The profile shows about 270,000 clones, about 87% of them singletons. Sequencing used peripheral blood. The receptor source for this set is a human donor in a cohort sampled during active COVID-19. Both conserved end residues are part of each CDR3. The D gene is left open where the match is weak. Part of the rows lack a size; the others show once, few, many or a class for expanded clones.

v_call	clone_size	d_call	j_call	cdr3_nt	cdr3_aa
TRBV7-2	NA	TRBD2	TRBJ2-3	TGTGCCAGCAGCTTGAGCGGGGGGAACACAGATACGCAGTATTTT	CASSLSGGNTDTQYF
TRBV4-2	once	NA	TRBJ2-3	TGTGCCAGCAGCCCTCAACACGGGGGAAGCACAGATACGCAGTATTTT	CASSPQHGGSTDTQYF
TRBV3-1/TRBV3-2	once	TRBD1	TRBJ1-2	TGTGCCAGCAGCCAAGGACAGGGGGTAAGCTACACCTTC	CASSQGQGVSYTF
TRBV5-1	NA	NA	TRBJ1-1	TGCGCCAGCAGCTTAGGATACGGGACTGAAGCTTTCTTT	CASSLGYGTEAFF
TRBV10-2	NA	TRBD2	TRBJ2-7	TGCGCCAGCAGTCGTTCCCAAACTAGCGGGGGGCCTTCAGGGCAGTACTTC	CASSRSQTSGGPSGQYF
TRBV12-3/TRBV12-4	NA	NA	TRBJ2-5	TGTGCCAGCAGTTTATCACAGGGTGGGACCCAGTACTTC	CASSLSQGGTQYF
TRBV7-6	NA	TRBD1	TRBJ2-7	TGTGCCAGCAGCTCCAGACAGGGATGGAGCTCCTACGAGCAGTACTTC	CASSSRQGWSSYEQYF
TRBV4-3	NA	NA	TRBJ1-2	TGCGCCAGCAGCCAAGATGCGTACAGGGCGGGTGGCTACACCTTC	CASSQDAYRAGGYTF
TRBV27	NA	TRBD1	TRBJ2-1	TGTGCCAGCAGTTCGACAGGGTACTCCTACAATGAGCAGTTCTTC	CASSSTGYSYNEQFF
TRBV4-1	NA	TRBD2	TRBJ2-7	TGCGCCAGCAGCCAAGCGGCTAGCGGCCCCTACGAGCAGTACTTC	CASSQAASGPYEQYF
TRBV21-1	NA	NA	TRBJ2-2	TGTGCCAGCAGCAAAGTTCCAGTCGGGCGGGAGAAATCCGGGGAGCTGTTTTTT	CASSKVPVGREKSGELFF
TRBV27	NA	NA	TRBJ2-6	TGTGCCAGCAGTCGATTAGGGGGTACAGGGGCCAACGTCCTGACTTTC	CASSRLGGTGANVLTF
TRBV11-2	NA	TRBD1	TRBJ1-1	TGTGCCAGCAGCTTACGCGACAGGGGCACTGAAGCTTTCTTT	CASSLRDRGTEAFF
TRBV2	NA	NA	TRBJ1-4	TGTGCCAGCAGTTTTTTAACAAGTACTAATGAAAAACTGTTTTTT	CASSFLTSTNEKLFF
TRBV7-9	once	NA	TRBJ1-1	TGTGCCAGCAGCACCAGCGGGATCATGAACACTGAAGCTTTCTTT	CASSTSGIMNTEAFF
TRBV29-1	NA	NA	TRBJ1-1	TGCAGCGGCCAGGGGAACACTGAAGCTTTCTTT	CSGQGNTEAFF
TRBV13	NA	TRBD1	TRBJ1-4	TGTGCCAGCAGCTTAGACCGACGGGACAGAAAACTGTTTTTT	CASSLDRRDRKLFF
TRBV7-9	NA	TRBD1	TRBJ2-4	TGTGCCAGCAGCTTAGACCACAGGGGGTTAGCCAAAAACATTCAGTACTTC	CASSLDHRGLAKNIQYF
TRBV19	NA	NA	TRBJ1-5	TGTGCCAGTAGTTGGGGGGGGGCTGGCAACAATCAGCCCCAGCATTTT	CASSWGGAGNNQPQHF
TRBV15	NA	NA	TRBJ2-7	TGTGCCACCAGCTCGACGGGATACGAGCAGTACTTC	CATSSTGYEQYF
TRBV4-3	NA	TRBD2	TRBJ2-7	TGCGCCAGCAGCTTGACGGGAGGCTCCTACGAGCAGTACTTC	CASSLTGGSYEQYF
TRBV5-5	NA	NA	TRBJ1-1	TGTGCCAGCAGCTTAACAGGGTCGGGGACTGAAGCTTTCTTT	CASSLTGSGTEAFF
TRBV25-1	NA	NA	TRBJ1-6	TGTGCCACCGCCTGGACAGCGAATAATTCACCCCTCCACTTT	CATAWTANNSPLHF
TRBV5-6	NA	TRBD1	TRBJ1-4	TGTGCCAGCAGCCTGTACCGGGACAGGGTGTGGGGTGAAAAACTGTTTTTT	CASSLYRDRVWGEKLFF
TRBV21-1	NA	NA	TRBJ2-1	TGTGCCATCATAAAGGGACTCCGATACTACAATGAGCAGTTCTTC	CAIIKGLRYYNEQFF
TRBV6-6	NA	NA	TRBJ2-4	TGTGCCAGCAGTTTACGATCGGGGGGCAGGGACATTCAGTACTTC	CASSLRSGGRDIQYF
TRBV5-1	NA	NA	TRBJ2-5	TGCGCCAGCAGTAAACCCCCCTCAAGGTCCGGGGAAGAGACCCAGTACTTC	CASSKPPSRSGEETQYF
TRBV6-5	once	TRBD1	TRBJ2-7	TGTGCCAGCAGTTACGTTGGGGACAGACCCTACGAGCAGTACTTC	CASSYVGDRPYEQYF
TRBV7-2	NA	NA	TRBJ2-4	TGTGCCAGCAGCTTACAGGGCCTAAACATTCAGTACTTC	CASSLQGLNIQYF
TRBV6-5	NA	TRBD2	TRBJ2-7	TGTGCCAGCAGTTACCCCATAGCGGGGCGGACCTACGAGCAGTACTTC	CASSYPIAGRTYEQYF
TRBV3-1/TRBV3-2	NA	TRBD2	TRBJ2-5	TGTGCCAGCAGCCTGGGGACTAGCGGGAGTAAGACCCAGTACTTC	CASSLGTSGSKTQYF
TRBV11-2	few	NA	TRBJ2-5	TGTGCCAGCAGTTCTCGACAGCAAGAGACCCAGTACTTC	CASSSRQQETQYF
TRBV7-2	NA	NA	TRBJ2-1	TGTGCCAGCAGTTCCGGCCCGGGAGCCTACAATGAGCAGTTCTTC	CASSSGPGAYNEQFF
TRBV6-1	few	TRBD1	TRBJ2-3	TGTGCCAGCAGTGCAATGCCGGGACAGGGCACAGATACGCAGTATTTT	CASSAMPGQGTDTQYF
TRBV5-4	NA	TRBD1	TRBJ2-3	TGTGCCAGCAGGACAGGGACGAGGGGCACAGATACGCAGTATTTT	CASRTGTRGTDTQYF
TRBV6-5	NA	NA	TRBJ2-4	TGTGCCAGCCACGCGGAGGTCCTAGCCAAAAACATTCAGTACTTC	CASHAEVLAKNIQYF
TRBV5-1	many	TRBD1	TRBJ1-2	TGCGCCAGCAGCTTGGAGGTCGGGACAGGGCATGGCTACACCTTC	CASSLEVGTGHGYTF
TRBV18	NA	NA	TRBJ2-7	TGTGCCAGCTCGTCTCAGGGGCGGGTAGGCTACGAGCAGTACTTC	CASSSQGRVGYEQYF
TRBV11-2	NA	TRBD2	TRBJ2-5	TGTGCCAGCAGCCCACTCGGGCGGGGGAAGACCCAGTACTTC	CASSPLGRGKTQYF
TRBV6-5	NA	TRBD1	TRBJ1-1	TGTGCCAGCAGTTCCGTAGGGGGCGCGACTGAAGCTTTCTTT	CASSSVGGATEAFF
TRBV5-5	NA	TRBD1	TRBJ2-7	TGTGCCAGCAGCTTCCGGCGGGGACAGGGGCCGGCTTGGGAGCAGTACTTC	CASSFRRGQGPAWEQYF